Presented here are 21 T cell receptor beta chains from one specimen sequenced in a study of cytomegalovirus exposure and HLA in healthy donors. 13 Jbeta primers and 60 Vbeta primers were used for the PCR. Assay used: immunoSEQ multiplex PCR; TCRdb lists only in-frame clones, some missing. There are 90,000 to 150,000 clones in the sample; almost 85% occur only once, and more than 1.4% lies in the top ten. Sequencing was carried out using PBMCs. The receptors come from a woman between 18 and 29 years old in good health and CMV-seronegative.

The chain employs TRBV5-1 and TRBJ1-1; D possibly corresponds to TRBD1 (5 bases). The CDR3 contains 14 residues. Between the trimmed V and J ends, which lost 4 bases and 4 bases, there was a span of 14 bases. Germline V gives CDR1 SGHRS, CDR2 YFSETQ. The CDR3 DNA follows: TGCGCCAGCAGCCAAGACGGGGGTATCACTGAAGCTTTCTTT. Translating gives CASSQDGGITEAFF.

The chain recombines TRBV18 with TRBJ2-3; 13 bases fit TRBD2. The CDR3 has 16 amino acids. V shed 2 bases and J 5 bases; nucleotides not matched to a gene: 4. Germline V gives CDR1 KGHSH, CDR2 LQKENI. As DNA, the CDR3 is TGTGCCAGCTCACCAGGACTAGCGGGAGTTCAAGATACGCAGTATTTT. It yields the protein CASSPGLAGVQDTQYF.

Details on this clone: The germline gene is not matched at one end of the junction; a read error may be the cause. The genes are TRBV6-1 and TRBJ2-5; D remains unclear. Germline lookup yields CDR1 MNHNS and CDR2 SASEGT. The CDR3 has 10 residues. The CDR3 DNA reads as TGTGCCAGCAGCGAAGAGACCCAGTACTTC. Protein: CASSEETQYF.

The chain carries TRBV7-9 and TRBJ1-2; a weak D match, TRBD1 (6 bases). The CDR3 totals 13 residues. Trimming shortened V by 5 bases and J by 8 bases, and 15 bases separated the two germline ends. Germline V lookup: CDR1 SEHNR, CDR2 FQNEAQ (reference sequence). The DNA for the CDR3 is TGTGCCAGCAGCCACCCGGCGGGGGGCGGCTACACCTTC. It translates to CASSHPAGGGYTF. The full variable domain, in which reference TRBV7-9 and TRBJ1-2 provide the parts outside the CDR3, is DTGVSQNPRHKITKRGQNVTFRCDPISEHNRLYWYRQTLGQGPEFLTYFQNEAQLEKSRLLSDRFSAERPKGSFSTLEIQRTEQGDSAMYLCASSHPAGGGYTFGSGTRLTVV.

V usage is TRBV6-5 and J usage is TRBJ1-3, with no clear D. The V end was cut by 5 bases, the J end by 0 bases, with 11 bases between. The CDR3 totals 15 residues. The germline CDR1 and CDR2 sequences are MNHEY and SVGAGI. The CDR3 protein is CASSPYSPSGNTIYF. The CDR3 nucleotides read TGTGCCAGCAGTCCATACTCCCCCTCTGGAAACACCATATATTTT.

J is TRBJ2-5 and V is TRBV4-1; TRBD1 is a possible D gene (5 bases). V lost 0 bases, J lost 5 bases, and 13 bases lay in between. The CDR3 contains 15 residues. Germline assignment: CDR1 MGHRA and CDR2 YSYEKL. CDR3 sequence reads: CASSQEIDSRETQYF. In nucleotides, the CDR3 is TGCGCCAGCAGCCAAGAGATCGACAGCCGGGAGACCCAGTACTTC.

This rearrangement joins TRBV7-2 to TRBJ2-5, with 7 bases identical to TRBD1. Germline V gives CDR1 SGHTA, CDR2 FQGNSA. The CDR3 is 14 residues long. V shed 3 bases and J 7 bases; nucleotides not matched to a gene: 8. In DNA, the CDR3 is TGTGCCAGCAGCTTCCCCCGACAGGGTGGGACCCAGTACTTC. Translation: CASSFPRQGGTQYF.

This sequence joins TRBV7-8 and TRBJ2-2, with 11 bases fitting TRBD2. This CDR3 has 16 amino acids. V trimming: 3 bases; J trimming: 5 bases; junction bases outside the gene matches: 5. Germline lookup yields CDR1 SGHVS and CDR2 FQNEAQ. For the CDR3, the DNA is TGTGCCAGCAGCTTCGGACTAGCGGGCGGGACCGGGGAGCTGTTTTTT. Its protein is CASSFGLAGGTGELFF.

V is TRBV6-4 and J is TRBJ2-4; D gene ambiguous. The CDR3 loop spans 15 amino acids. Trimming shortened V by 4 bases and J by 3 bases, and 13 bases separated the two germline ends. Germline V gene data show CDR1 as MRHNA and CDR2 as SNTAGT. The CDR3 DNA reads TGTGCCAGCAGTGCCCTCCGCGGCGGCAAAAACATTCAGTACTTC. Amino acids: CASSALRGGKNIQYF.

J is TRBJ2-1 and V is TRBV7-3; 10 nucleotides match TRBD2. Germline values: CDR1 SGHTA, CDR2 FQGTGA. The length of the CDR3 is 17 residues. With 2 bases clipped from V and 4 bases from J, the junction kept 8 bases outside the gene matches. CDR3 amino acids: CASSLASGGNKYNEQFF. CDR3 in DNA: TGTGCCAGCAGCTTAGCTAGCGGGGGAAATAAGTACAATGAGCAGTTCTTC.

As concerns this clone: One end of the junction varies from germline; a read error may be responsible. The sample carries other DNA sequences with the same CDR3. The CDR3 coding sequence is TGTGCCAGCACCGAAGAGGCTAGCAGAGATACGCAGTATTTT. Protein sequence: CASTEEASRDTQYF. The chain combines TRBV7-2 with TRBJ2-3; possibly TRBD2 for D (5 bases). The length of the CDR3 is 14 residues. Germline CDR1 SGHTA, CDR2 FQGNSA.

This clone was counted a few times. V is TRBV2 and J is TRBJ2-7; D is unresolved. The germline V gene encodes CDR1 SNHLY and CDR2 FYNNEI. The CDR3 is 11 amino acids. Trimming removed 5 bases from V and 5 bases from J, with 7 bases in between. The CDR3, as DNA: TGTGCCAGCAGTAACAGAGACGAGCAGTACTTC. Its protein product is CASSNRDEQYF.

This chain links TRBV4-2 with TRBJ2-2; perhaps TRBD1 as D (5 bases). Trimming shortened V by 0 bases and J by 8 bases, and 7 bases separated the two germline ends. Germline CDR1 reads LGHNA; CDR2 reads YNFKEQ. The CDR3 covers 13 residues. The CDR3 DNA follows: TGTGCCAGCAGCCAAGAAGGGGATGGGGAGCTGTTTTTT. Translating gives CASSQEGDGELFF.

The chain joins TRBV30 to TRBJ1-1, with D unresolved. CDR3 length equals 13 residues. Germline CDR1 GTSNPN, CDR2 SVGIG (reference sequence). The V end was cut by 3 bases, the J end by 3 bases, with 11 bases between. The DNA for the CDR3 is TGTGCCTGGAGCCCAGGAGGGTACACTGAAGCTTTCTTT. This codes for CAWSPGGYTEAFF.

This chain connects TRBV5-1 to TRBJ2-1, with 10 bases identical to TRBD2. The CDR3 is 17 residues long. V was pared by 0 bases and J by 7 bases, with 10 bases of the junction left unmatched. CDR1 is SGHRS and CDR2 is YFSETQ in the germline V gene. DNA of the CDR3: TGCGCCAGCAGCTTGGCCCATCGAGCGGGGGGGCAGAATGAGCAGTTCTTC. Residues: CASSLAHRAGGQNEQFF.

This sequence joins TRBV5-4 and TRBJ2-2, with D tentatively TRBD1 (5 bases). CDR3 size: 13 residues. The V end was cut by 4 bases, the J end by 7 bases, with 11 bases between. CDR1 and CDR2 (germline): SGHNT, YYREEE (reference sequence). CDR3 amino acids: CASSVIGVGELFF. CDR3 in DNA: TGTGCCAGCAGCGTAATAGGGGTCGGGGAGCTGTTTTTT.

V usage is TRBV6-6 and J usage is TRBJ2-7; 15 bases agree with TRBD2. Germline CDR1 and CDR2: MNHNY and SVGAGI (reference sequence). The CDR3 is made up of 16 amino acids. Germline trimming cut 6 bases from V and 11 bases from J; bases unmatched to any gene: 14. The CDR3 sequence is CASSEPGLAGGTTEYF. The CDR3 region has the DNA TGTGCCAGCAGCGAACCCGGACTAGCGGGAGGGACCACCGAGTACTTC.

The J gene is TRBJ2-2, the V gene TRBV6-5; 11 bases match TRBD1. CDR1 and CDR2 from the germline V gene are MNHEY and SVGAGI. The CDR3 runs 16 residues. The ends lost 4 bases at V and 7 bases at J; junction bases unmatched: 8. The DNA of the CDR3 is TGTGCCAGCAGTTCTCGGACAGGGGGCGCGGGCGGGGAGCTGTTTTTT. Its protein is CASSSRTGGAGGELFF.

This chain links TRBV7-9 with TRBJ1-1; no clear D. This CDR3 has 15 residues. CDR1 is SEHNR and CDR2 is FQNEAQ in the germline V gene (reference sequence). With 5 bases removed from V and 0 bases from J, the gap between germline ends came to 13 bases. In DNA, the CDR3 is TGTGCCAGCAGCCCCCTAGGAGTCATGAACACTGAAGCTTTCTTT. Protein sequence: CASSPLGVMNTEAFF.

The chain links TRBV6-5 to TRBJ1-2; D is perhaps TRBD1 (6 bases). The germline V gene encodes CDR1 MNHEY and CDR2 SVGAGI. The CDR3 runs 15 residues. The V end lost 4 bases, the J end lost 0 bases, and 12 bases lay between the germline ends. For the CDR3, the DNA is TGTGCCAGCAGTTCGTCAGGGGCAGCTAACTATGGCTACACCTTC. It codes for CASSSSGAANYGYTF.

CDR3: CASSSPGSNYGYTF. In DNA, the CDR3 is TGCGCCAGCAGCTCCCCAGGATCTAACTATGGCTACACCTTC. The chain is built from TRBV5-1 and TRBJ1-2; no reliable D call. The V end lost 3 bases, the J end lost 0 bases, and 9 bases lay between the germline ends. This CDR3 has 14 amino acids. CDR1 is SGHRS and CDR2 is YFSETQ in the germline V gene. Together with reference TRBV5-1 and TRBJ1-2, the CDR3 gives the full variable domain: KAGVTQTPRYLIKTRGQQVTLSCSPISGHRSVSWYQQTPGQGLQFLFEYFSETQRNKGNFPGRFSGRQFSNSRSEMNVSTLELGDSALYLCASSSPGSNYGYTFGSGTRLTVV.